Listed here are 9 T cell receptor beta chains from one sample, sequenced in a study of cytomegalovirus exposure and HLA in healthy donors. Use of 60 Vbeta and 13 Jbeta primers characterized the PCR. Data came from immunoSEQ multiplex PCR; TCRdb stores just in-frame clones and leaves some out. The sample lists around 130,000 clones; about 8.6% were seen once. The sample consisted of PBMCs. Every receptor here comes from a woman between 40 and 55 years old in good health and CMV-seropositive.

This clone has ten or more counts. This chain joins TRBV4-1 and TRBJ1-2; 10 bases are a match to TRBD1. The CDR3 loop spans 15 amino acids. The germline gives CDR1 MGHRA, CDR2 YSYEKL. V gave up 4 bases and J gave up 4 bases; unmatched junction bases: 6. The CDR3 protein is CASSPGQGVSYGYTF. The CDR3 DNA sequence: TGCGCCAGCAGCCCTGGACAGGGGGTTTCCTATGGCTACACCTTC.

J is TRBJ1-2 and V is TRBV7-2; D not resolved. Germline CDR1 SGHTA, CDR2 FQGNSA. The CDR3 is made up of 15 amino acids. Trimming shortened V by 3 bases and J by 0 bases, and 11 bases separated the two germline ends. DNA of the CDR3: TGTGCCAGCAGCTTCGTGTCGGGTTCTAACTATGGCTACACCTTC. It translates to CASSFVSGSNYGYTF.

The chain couples TRBV5-1 to TRBJ1-4; 8 bases match TRBD1. The germline V gene encodes CDR1 SGHRS and CDR2 YFSETQ. The length of the CDR3 is 14 residues. V lost 5 bases and J lost 2; bases outside the gene matches: 2. CDR3 loop: CASSTGGTNEKLFF. Written as DNA, the CDR3 is TGCGCCAGCAGTACAGGGGGGACTAATGAAAAACTGTTTTTT.

This chain connects TRBV19 to TRBJ1-1; no clear D gene. V lost 0 bases to trimming and J lost 5 bases, with 7 bases between them. There are 13 residues in the CDR3. Germline lookup yields CDR1 LNHDA and CDR2 SQIVND (reference sequence). CDR3 in DNA: TGTGCCAGTAGTATAGATCTCCTGACTGAAGCTTTCTTT. This encodes CASSIDLLTEAFF.

The chain carries TRBV18 and TRBJ1-1, with 7 bases matching TRBD1. This CDR3 comprises 15 residues. J gave up 2 bases and V 4 bases, and 7 bases lay outside the gene matches. Germline V CDR1 and CDR2: KGHSH, LQKENI. The CDR3 reads CASSLDRASNTEAFF. Written as DNA, the CDR3 is TGTGCCAGCTCACTCGACAGGGCCTCAAACACTGAAGCTTTCTTT.

This clone has just a few counts. The gene calls are TRBV7-2 and TRBJ1-1; D is uncertain. CDR3 length: 12 residues. Trimming shortened V by 3 bases and J by 6 bases, and 8 bases separated the two germline ends. Germline lookup yields CDR1 SGHTA and CDR2 FQGNSA. CDR3 in DNA: TGTGCCAGCAGCTTGGTCGGAGCTGAAGCTTTCTTT. Amino acids: CASSLVGAEAFF.

The V and J genes are TRBV7-6 and TRBJ1-4; 7 nucleotides match TRBD1. Germline CDR1 and CDR2: SGHVS and FNYEAQ. V dropped 5 bases and J dropped 4; count of bases not matched to a gene: 4. CDR3 length: 14 amino acids. The chain's CDR3 is CASSLQGLNEKLFF. CDR3 coding DNA: TGTGCCAGCAGCCTACAGGGGCTTAATGAAAAACTGTTTTTT.

The table lists this clone with a few counts. The chain links TRBV5-1 to TRBJ2-3, with 10 bases lining up with TRBD2. The CDR3 totals 17 residues. The junction had 5 bases not matched to a gene; V was cut back by 0 bases and J by 1 base. Germline V gives CDR1 SGHRS, CDR2 YFSETQ. The CDR3 is CASSLATLAGGTDTQYF. In nucleotides, the CDR3 is TGCGCCAGCAGCTTGGCGACTCTAGCGGGGGGCACAGATACGCAGTATTTT.

This clone turned up a few times. The chain has TRBV14 and TRBJ2-3; TRBD2 might be the D (6 bases). Germline CDR1 reads SGHDN; CDR2 reads FVKESK. The V and J ends lost 1 base and 6 bases respectively, with 17 bases between them. This CDR3 is 16 amino acids long. In DNA form, the CDR3 reads TGTGCCAGCAGCCAAGCCGGGACTTGGGGAAGGGATACGCAGTATTTT. The encoded protein is CASSQAGTWGRDTQYF.